Many counts were recorded for the clone carrying this T cell receptor beta chain. Its antigen is unidentified. The CDR3 spans 14 residues. The germline V gene encodes CDR1 MNHEY and CDR2 SMNVEV (reference sequence). The V end was cut by 6 bases, the J end by 6 bases, with 14 bases between. TCRdb re-analysed the 5' RACE reads in MiXCR, keeping a single row per CDR3 protein. The table has approximately 30,000 distinct CDR3 sequences, 7.5% to 8% seen once. This sample is part of a study of T-cell memory formation after mild COVID-19. Broader study findings: The authors did not confirm SARS-CoV-2 specificity of second-wave clones peaking day 37.

This chain links TRBV27 with TRBJ2-2; TRBD1 is a possible D gene (6 bases). Sequencing was done on a sample of PBMCs or a T cell subset sorted from them (not recorded which). This sequence was found in a man between 18 and 29 years old who had mild COVID-19 (a few samples of this study predate the infection). Cell type and time point are not known. The CDR3 region is CASSRNRESGELFF. The CDR3 nucleotides read TGTGCCAGCAGCCGAAACAGGGAATCCGGGGAGCTGTTTTTT.